This T cell receptor beta chain came from a study of early T cells in non-severe SARS-CoV-2 infection. CDR3 length: 14 residues. V lost 3 bases and J 5 bases, leaving 12 bases between the germline ends. Germline lookup yields CDR1 SGDLS and CDR2 YYNGEE. At least ten counts were recorded for this clonotype. TCRdb recomputed calls from the 5' RACE reads with MiXCR, one row per CDR3 protein. The table lists approximately 46,000 distinct CDR3 sequences, approximately 9.4% of them singletons. The receptor's source is an adult who was a healthcare worker with PCR-confirmed SARS-CoV-2 infection or an uninfected control (not recorded which). This chain links TRBV9 with TRBJ2-1, with D uncertain. The sample comprised whole blood. CDR3 sequence: CASSGAGLHNEQFF. The CDR3 DNA follows: TGTGCCAGCAGCGGCGCCGGGTTGCACAATGAGCAGTTCTTC.